A selection of T cell receptor beta chains follows, all from one sample in a study of regulatory T cells. Generated by immunoSEQ multiplex PCR, the TCRdb table keeps only in-frame clones and is missing some. This table holds approximately 9,300 clones, 84% found once. The material sequenced was CD8+ T cells sorted from blood. The source is a person under 35 with CD3G deficiency. The CDR3 runs from the conserved cysteine through the conserved F or W. The D gene is left open where the match is weak. Clone size is stated in some rows and not others, as once, few, many or a class when expanded.

size,V,J,D,DNA,CDR3
.,TRBV28,TRBJ2-5,.,TGTGCCAGCAGCCTGGCCCAGCAAGAGACCCAGTACTTC,CASSLAQQETQYF
few,TRBV10-3,TRBJ2-1,TRBD2,TGTGCCATCAGCAAAGGGACTAGCAGCCACTATAACAATGAGCAGTTCTTC,CAISKGTSSHYNNEQFF
once,TRBV6-5,TRBJ1-1,.,TGTGCCAGCAGTTCGGAGGGGTGGACTGAAGCTTTCTTT,CASSSEGWTEAFF
.,TRBV5-1,TRBJ2-1,.,TGCGCCAGCAGCTTGGGCGAAAGTGGGTACAATGAGCAGTTCTTC,CASSLGESGYNEQFF
.,TRBV28,TRBJ2-3,.,TGTGCCAGCAGTTTCTCCCTAGGAGGCCGCCTGCCAGATACGCAGTATTTT,CASSFSLGGRLPDTQYF
.,TRBV28,TRBJ1-1,.,TGTGCCAGCAGCCGCGGAGGAACAACGGAAGCTTTCTTT,CASSRGGTTEAFF
once,TRBV28,TRBJ2-7,TRBD2,TGTGCCAGCAGCGTGAGCGGGAGTCTTTACGAGCAGTACTTC,CASSVSGSLYEQYF
once,TRBV7-9,TRBJ2-7,.,TGTGCCAGCAGCTCCCCCCGGGACCGACCGGCCCCTATAGGCGAGCAGTACTTC,CASSSPRDRPAPIGEQYF
.,TRBV28,TRBJ2-3,TRBD2,TGTGCCAGCTCTTCGCTTCAGCTAGCGGGGCTTTTCCTTACAGATACGCAGTATTTT,CASSSLQLAGLFLTDTQYF
.,TRBV6-1,TRBJ2-1,TRBD2,TGTGCCAGCAGACTAGCGGGAGGGCGGAATGAGCAGTTCTTC,CASRLAGGRNEQFF
.,TRBV7-9,TRBJ2-1,TRBD2,TGTGCCAGCAGCTTATCTCTAGCGGTTGAGCAGTTCTTC,CASSLSLAVEQFF
.,TRBV6-6,TRBJ1-4,.,TGTGCCAGCAGTTATGGGAGTGAAAAACTGTTTTTT,CASSYGSEKLFF
.,TRBV28,TRBJ2-7,.,TGTGCCAGCAGTTTATACTCAGGGGAGCAGTACTTC,CASSLYSGEQYF
.,TRBV28,TRBJ2-7,.,TGTGCCAGCAGTTTGGGTTTTTCCTCCGAGCAGTACTTC,CASSLGFSSEQYF
.,TRBV6-1,TRBJ2-1,.,TGTGCCAGCAGTGCCTATAGGGCGAATGAGCAGTTCTTC,CASSAYRANEQFF
.,TRBV10-2,TRBJ2-7,.,TGCGCCACCGGACCCTTTCGGGGGGAGCAGTACTTC,CATGPFRGEQYF
few,TRBV30,TRBJ2-7,TRBD1,TGTGCCTGGAATCGTGGACAGGGGAGAAACGAGCAGTACTTC,CAWNRGQGRNEQYF
.,TRBV28,TRBJ1-1,.,TGTGCCAGCAGCCCGACAGGAAACACTGAAGCTTTCTTT,CASSPTGNTEAFF
.,TRBV27,TRBJ2-2,.,TGTGCCAGCCGTCGACTCAAACCGACCACCGGGGAGCTGTTTTTT,CASRRLKPTTGELFF
.,TRBV7-8,TRBJ2-7,TRBD1,TGTGCCAGCAGCTCCAGCGTGAGACAGGGTCGAAACGAGCAGTACTTC,CASSSSVRQGRNEQYF
.,TRBV28,TRBJ2-3,.,TGTGCCAGCAGTGGGGGGGATACGCAGTATTTT,CASSGGDTQYF
medium-sized,TRBV11-2,TRBJ2-7,.,TGTGCCAGCAGCTTAAGTTTGGACCACGAGCAGTACTTC,CASSLSLDHEQYF
.,TRBV28,TRBJ1-1,.,TGTGCCAGCAGTTTAGTCCCGGCAGCGGGGAACACTGAAGCTTTCTTT,CASSLVPAAGNTEAFF
.,TRBV28,TRBJ2-7,.,TGTGCCAGCAGTTTTGACACCTACGAGCAGTACTTC,CASSFDTYEQYF
.,TRBV28,TRBJ2-7,.,TGTGCCAGCAGTTTTGGGGACTCCTACGAGCAGTACTTC,CASSFGDSYEQYF
.,TRBV7-8,TRBJ2-3,.,TGTGCCAGCAGCCTGGGACAAGCACTAATAGATACGCAGTATTTT,CASSLGQALIDTQYF
.,TRBV27,TRBJ2-1,TRBD1,TGTGCCAGCAGTCCCCGACAGGGACCCCGGGGTGAGCAGTTCTTC,CASSPRQGPRGEQFF
.,TRBV6-1,TRBJ1-1,.,TGTGCCAGCAGTGAAACGGGGGAAAACACTGAAGCTTTCTTT,CASSETGENTEAFF
.,TRBV11-2,TRBJ2-7,.,TGTGCCAGCAGCTTAGTTGGGGGGATCGAGCAGTACTTC,CASSLVGGIEQYF
.,TRBV6-1,TRBJ2-7,TRBD1,TGTGCCAGCGGGGGGACAGGGGACGGTTACGAGCAGTACTTC,CASGGTGDGYEQYF
once,TRBV28,TRBJ2-7,.,TGTGCCAGCAGTAATCCCGGGCCATTCCCTAGCGAGCAGTACTTC,CASSNPGPFPSEQYF
.,TRBV6-5,TRBJ2-2,.,TGTGCCAGCAGTTACTCGGGCGGGGAGCTGTTTTTT,CASSYSGGELFF
once,TRBV27,TRBJ2-3,.,TGTGCCAGCAGCCTCAGGGCAGGGGACACAGATACGCAGTATTTT,CASSLRAGDTDTQYF
.,TRBV2,TRBJ2-1,.,TGTGCCAGCAGTGGGAAAGTTAAACCGTCGCCTGGCTCCTACAATGAGCAGTTCTTC,CASSGKVKPSPGSYNEQFF
.,TRBV28,TRBJ1-5,TRBD1,TGTGCCAGCAGTTTAACAGGGGGCCTCCTCAGCAATCAGCCCCAGCATTTT,CASSLTGGLLSNQPQHF
.,TRBV7-9,TRBJ2-6,.,TGTGCCAGCAGCTTATATAAAGGGTTCGACTCTGGGGCCAACGTCCTGACTTTC,CASSLYKGFDSGANVLTF
.,TRBV6-1,TRBJ1-2,.,TGTGCCAGCAGTGAAGGCAAGGGCGGCTATGGCTACACCTTC,CASSEGKGGYGYTF
.,TRBV19,TRBJ2-1,.,TGTGCCAGTAGTATCTCCGTGAGCTCCTACAATGAGCAGTTCTTC,CASSISVSSYNEQFF
.,TRBV7-4,TRBJ2-5,.,TGTGCCAGCAGCTTAGGTGCCAGGCGGCAAGAGACCCAGTACTTC,CASSLGARRQETQYF
.,TRBV11-2,TRBJ2-7,.,TGTGCCAGCAGCTTAGGCTCCTACGAGCAGTACTTC,CASSLGSYEQYF
.,TRBV6-1,TRBJ2-1,.,TGTGCCAGCAGTGTTTATTTTACCCCCCGGGGCAATGAGCAGTTCTTC,CASSVYFTPRGNEQFF
once,TRBV5-1,TRBJ2-5,.,TGCGCCAGCATCCAAAATCTATCTGAGGAAAAAGAGACCCAGTACTTC,CASIQNLSEEKETQYF
.,TRBV5-1,TRBJ1-2,TRBD1,TGCGCCAGCAGCTTGGGGACAGGACGGGGCTACACCTTC,CASSLGTGRGYTF
.,TRBV27,TRBJ1-1,.,TGTGCCAGCAGTTTTTGGGGAGGGACTGAAGCTTTCTTT,CASSFWGGTEAFF
.,TRBV7-6,TRBJ2-5,TRBD1,TGTGCCAGCAGCCCACGGACAGGGGAAGAAGAGACCCAGTACTTC,CASSPRTGEEETQYF
.,TRBV28,TRBJ2-7,.,TGTGCCAGCAGTCATATAAGCTCCTACGAGCAGTACTTC,CASSHISSYEQYF
few,TRBV10-2,TRBJ1-1,.,TGCGCCAGCAGTACAGGGAACACTGAAGCTTTCTTT,CASSTGNTEAFF
few,TRBV28,TRBJ2-1,TRBD1,TGTGCCAGCAGTCCCGACAGGGTCTACAATGAGCAGTTCTTC,CASSPDRVYNEQFF
.,TRBV7-9,TRBJ2-5,.,TGTGCCAGCAGCTTAGGTCGGCCTATCCAAGAGACCCAGTACTTC,CASSLGRPIQETQYF
.,TRBV28,TRBJ2-1,TRBD2,TGTGCCAGCGAGCTAGCGGGAGGTCATGAGCAGTTCTTC,CASELAGGHEQFF
.,TRBV6-6,TRBJ2-3,.,TGTGCCAGCAGTTACTCTGGGGTCACAGATACGCAGTATTTT,CASSYSGVTDTQYF
.,TRBV5-1,TRBJ2-1,.,TGCGCCAGCAGCTTGGATGGGTGGAATGAGCAGTTCTTC,CASSLDGWNEQFF
.,TRBV5-4,TRBJ1-5,TRBD1,TGTGCCAGCAGCTTGGGGGGACAGGATTATAGCAATCAGCCCCAGCATTTT,CASSLGGQDYSNQPQHF
.,TRBV28,TRBJ1-1,.,TGTGCCAGCAGCCCGGCCGGGATGAACACTGAAGCTTTCTTT,CASSPAGMNTEAFF
.,TRBV9,TRBJ2-2,TRBD2,TGTGCCAGCAGCCCGAGCGGGGGGGCCAACACCGGGGAGCTGTTTTTT,CASSPSGGANTGELFF
.,TRBV28,TRBJ2-7,TRBD2,TGTGCCAGCAGTTTGGGTAACGGCGCGGGAGGGCCGGGGGAGCAGTACTTC,CASSLGNGAGGPGEQYF
.,TRBV6-1,TRBJ2-6,.,TGTGCCAGCAGGGATGCAGGGTATGGGGCCAACGTCCTGACTTTC,CASRDAGYGANVLTF
.,TRBV28,TRBJ1-2,TRBD1,TGTGCCAGCAGTTCTGAAACAGGGGCCATCTATGGCTACACCTTC,CASSSETGAIYGYTF
.,TRBV11-2,TRBJ2-7,.,TGTGCCAGCAGCTTAACTGGGGACCTTGGGGCCTACGAGCAGTACTTC,CASSLTGDLGAYEQYF